This TCR beta chain was captured in a study of blood T cell repertoires in COVID-19. TCRdb keeps only in-frame clones here, not all; method: immunoSEQ multiplex PCR. This sample has 290,000 or so clones; almost 85% occur once, and the top ten carry less than 6.5%. Trimming removed 3 bases at V and 7 bases at J, with 13 bases between. Germline CDR1 MNHEY, CDR2 SMNVEV (reference sequence). This CDR3 has 14 amino acids. The source of this sequence is a man aged 50-59 years with active or convalescent COVID-19. The chain uses TRBV27 and TRBJ2-4, with D possibly being TRBD2 (7 bases). What was sequenced was peripheral blood. The CDR3 reads CASSFGGAENIQYF. Here the CDR3 DNA reads TGTGCCAGCAGTTTTGGGGGGGCTGAGAACATTCAGTACTTC.